Below, 24 T cell receptor beta chains from the same sample are listed, as sequenced in a study of T cell changes during pregnancy in multiple sclerosis. The assay was immunoSEQ multiplex PCR, and TCRdb's table has in-frame clones only and misses some. Of roughly 64,000 clones in the sample, roughly 91% were seen once. Sequencing used peripheral blood, obtained in the second trimester of pregnancy. The source of these receptors is a female donor with multiple sclerosis, enrolled in a pregnancy study.

Written as DNA, the CDR3 is TGTGCCAGTAGTATATTCGGGGGGGTGGAAGGGACCCAGTACTTC. Translation gives CASSIFGGVEGTQYF. The rearrangement links TRBV19 to TRBJ2-5, with TRBD2 matching over 8 bases. The germline V gene has CDR1 LNHDA and CDR2 SQIVND (reference sequence). The V and J ends lost 2 bases and 7 bases, in that order; junction bases with no gene match: 9. This CDR3 contains 15 residues.

The gene calls are TRBV5-4 and TRBJ1-6, with D perhaps TRBD1 (5 bases). Germline CDR1 is SGHNT and CDR2 is YYREEE (reference sequence). V was trimmed by 2 bases and J by 6 bases, leaving 12 bases between them. This CDR3 comprises 15 residues. The CDR3 spells CASSFENRFNSPLHF. The DNA of the CDR3 is TGTGCCAGCAGCTTTGAGAACAGGTTTAATTCACCCCTCCACTTT.

In its sample, this clone was seen a few times. V gene TRBV5-1 combines with J gene TRBJ1-1; the match to TRBD1 covers 7 bases. The germline gives CDR1 SGHRS, CDR2 YFSETQ. Trimming took 0 bases from V and 2 from J; bases not matched to a gene: 4. The CDR3 covers 15 residues. The chain's CDR3 is CASSLGGTVNTEAFF. CDR3 nucleotide sequence: TGCGCCAGCAGCTTGGGGGGGACAGTTAACACTGAAGCTTTCTTT.

In its sample, this clone was seen once. V gene TRBV27 combines with J gene TRBJ2-3, with D maybe TRBD2 (6 bases). This CDR3 spans 16 amino acids. CDR1 and CDR2 (germline): MNHEY, SMNVEV (reference sequence). With 1 base removed from V and 3 bases from J, the gap between germline ends came to 14 bases. Written as DNA, the CDR3 is TGTGCCAGCAGTTTATGGGGCGGAGGGGATACAGATACGCAGTATTTT. The encoded protein is CASSLWGGGDTDTQYF.

The chain has TRBV5-6 and TRBJ1-2; tentative D call: TRBD1 (5 bases). The CDR3 runs to 15 residues. Looked up from germline, CDR1 is SGHDT and CDR2 is YYEEEE. V was shortened by 0 bases and J by 4 bases, with 13 bases between the two germline ends. In DNA form, the CDR3 reads TGTGCCAGCAGCTTGGGAGGCAGGGCCATCTATGGCTACACCTTC. Residues: CASSLGGRAIYGYTF.

This chain joins TRBV5-4 and TRBJ2-3; a possible D gene is TRBD1 (6 bases). Deletions cut 2 bases from V and 3 bases from J, with 7 bases between. The CDR3 has 13 residues. From germline, CDR1 is SGHNT and CDR2 YYREEE (reference sequence). The chain's CDR3 is CASSFRGTDTQYF. The DNA for the CDR3 is TGTGCCAGCAGCTTCAGGGGAACAGATACGCAGTATTTT.

The genes are TRBV10-2 and TRBJ1-2, with 10 nucleotides matching TRBD1. Germline V gene lookup returns CDR1 WSHSY and CDR2 SAAADI. The CDR3 extends over 15 amino acids. The J segment lost 6 bases and the V segment lost 5 bases, leaving 9 bases of the junction unmatched. CDR3 amino acids: CASSMGQGIFNGYTF. The CDR3 bases are TGCGCCAGCAGTATGGGACAGGGGATTTTTAATGGCTACACCTTC.

This sequence joins TRBV4-1 and TRBJ1-2; TRBD1 matches 8 bases. The CDR3 extends over 14 amino acids. CDR1 and CDR2 (germline): MGHRA, YSYEKL. J lost 7 bases, V lost 4 bases, and 8 bases had no gene match. This CDR3 is CASSLQGQGPGYTF. In DNA form, the CDR3 reads TGCGCCAGCAGCCTCCAAGGACAGGGACCTGGCTACACCTTC.

The table lists this clone with a few counts. This chain connects TRBV7-9 to TRBJ1-1; unclear D gene. Germline V gene lookup returns CDR1 SEHNR and CDR2 FQNEAQ (reference sequence). This CDR3 contains 14 residues. Between the trimmed V and J ends, which lost 2 bases and 5 bases, there was a span of 12 bases. The CDR3 loop reads CASSLILRDTEAFF. CDR3 nucleotides: TGTGCCAGCAGCTTAATTTTGCGTGATACTGAAGCTTTCTTT.

V and J are TRBV6-6 and TRBJ1-1, with 8 bases aligning to TRBD1. CDR3 length equals 14 residues. V was clipped by 6 bases and J by 5 bases; unmatched bases: 8. Germline-derived CDR1 and CDR2 are MNHNY and SVGAGI (reference sequence). The CDR3: CASSYGQGPTEAFF. The CDR3 region has the DNA TGTGCCAGCAGCTACGGACAGGGCCCTACTGAAGCTTTCTTT.

This chain connects TRBV19 to TRBJ1-4; D may be TRBD1 (6 bases). Germline-derived CDR1 and CDR2 are LNHDA and SQIVND (reference sequence). V shed 7 bases and J shed 5 bases, with 14 bases lying between them. This CDR3 has 14 residues. The DNA for the CDR3 is TGTGCCAGTAAGCTACAGGGCGGGAATGAAAAACTGTTTTTT. As protein: CASKLQGGNEKLFF.

A word on this clone: The same CDR3 is also encoded by other DNA sequences in this sample. The chain uses TRBV6-4 and TRBJ2-1; 13 nucleotides line up with TRBD2. J gave up 6 bases and V 4 bases, and 0 bases lay outside the gene matches. The CDR3 runs 14 residues. The germline V gene encodes CDR1 MRHNA and CDR2 SNTAGT. The CDR3 DNA is TGTGCCAGCAGTGGGACTAGCGGGGGCAATGAGCAGTTCTTC. Encoded protein: CASSGTSGGNEQFF.

This rearrangement joins TRBV2 to TRBJ1-5, with 8 bases fitting TRBD1. The CDR3 totals 14 residues. Germline V gene sequence: CDR1 SNHLY, CDR2 FYNNEI. V lost 4 bases, J lost 4 bases, and 3 bases stayed unmatched. CDR3 sequence (DNA): TGTGCCAGCAGTGGGACAGGGAAAAATCAGCCCCAGCATTTT. As protein: CASSGTGKNQPQHF.

The V and J genes are TRBV18 and TRBJ2-3; 9 bases line up with TRBD2. The V gene's germline CDR1 is KGHSH and CDR2 LQKENI. The CDR3 extends over 17 amino acids. Germline trimming cut 2 bases from V and 2 bases from J; bases unmatched to any gene: 8. CDR3 nucleotides: TGTGCCAGCTCACCAACCTTAGCGGGGGCGCTCACAGATACGCAGTATTTT. This gives the protein CASSPTLAGALTDTQYF.

The CDR3 bases are TGCGCCAGCAGCCAAGAGGCTAGCGGACCCACAGATACGCAGTATTTT. Translated, it gives CASSQEASGPTDTQYF. This chain links TRBV4-3 with TRBJ2-3, with TRBD2 matching 7 bases. The CDR3 is made up of 16 amino acids. Germline CDR1 and CDR2: LGHNA and YSLEER. The J segment lost 2 bases and the V segment lost 0 bases, leaving 5 bases of the junction unmatched.

CDR3 DNA sequence: TGCGCCAGCAGCTTGGCGGGCACAGGTGACTTTGGTGGTCAGTACTTC. This codes for CASSLAGTGDFGGQYF. This sequence joins TRBV5-1 and TRBJ2-4, with D maybe TRBD1 (5 bases). Germline V gene lookup returns CDR1 SGHRS and CDR2 YFSETQ. Trimming removed 0 bases at V and 12 bases at J, with 22 bases between. The CDR3 contains 16 residues.

The gene calls are TRBV10-2 and TRBJ1-5; 9 bases agree with TRBD1. The CDR3 loop spans 15 amino acids. The germline V gene encodes CDR1 WSHSY and CDR2 SAAADI. V lost 7 bases, J lost 5 bases, and 9 bases stayed unmatched. Written as DNA, the CDR3 is TGCGCCAGCATGGACAGGGGCGGGGGTGATCAGCCCCAGCATTTT. This gives the protein CASMDRGGGDQPQHF.

The genes are TRBV7-2 and TRBJ2-7; 11 positions match TRBD1. CDR1 is SGHTA, CDR2 FQGNSA, per germline. The CDR3 covers 15 residues. With V trimmed by 4 bases and J by 3 bases, 5 bases remained unmatched. CDR3 nucleotide sequence: TGTGCCAGCAGCTCATCCGGGACAGGGGGCTACGAGCAGTACTTC. This codes for CASSSSGTGGYEQYF.

The count of this clone is one. The CDR3 protein is CASSPGQGLDNEQFF. CDR3 DNA: TGTGCCAGCAGCCCTGGACAGGGCTTGGACAATGAGCAGTTCTTC. The chain uses TRBV7-9 and TRBJ2-1; TRBD1 matches 8 bases. Trimming took 5 bases from V and 5 from J; bases not matched to a gene: 8. CDR1 is SEHNR, CDR2 FQNEAQ, per germline (reference sequence). There are 15 residues in the CDR3.

The CDR3 coding sequence is TGTGCCAGCAGCTACGGACTAGCGGGGGGGACACAAGAGACCCAGTACTTC. Amino acid sequence: CASSYGLAGGTQETQYF. The chain is built from TRBV7-8 and TRBJ2-5, with TRBD2 matching over 15 bases. Germline V lookup: CDR1 SGHVS, CDR2 FQNEAQ. The V segment lost 4 bases and the J segment 2 bases; nucleotides outside the gene matches: 5. The CDR3 contains 17 residues.

The CDR3 here is CASSPGWKGHTEAFF. Written as DNA, the CDR3 is TGTGCCAGCAGCCCTGGGTGGAAGGGGCACACTGAAGCTTTCTTT. V and J are TRBV7-2 and TRBJ1-1; a weak D match, TRBD1 (5 bases). Trimming shortened V by 5 bases and J by 3 bases, and 16 bases separated the two germline ends. Germline loops: CDR1 SGHTA, CDR2 FQGNSA. The length of the CDR3 is 15 residues.

V usage is TRBV6-6 and J usage is TRBJ1-2, with D perhaps TRBD1 (5 bases). Germline V gives CDR1 MNHNY, CDR2 SVGAGI (reference sequence). The CDR3 totals 13 residues. The germline V and J ends were trimmed by 10 bases and 2 bases, with 14 bases remaining between them. The CDR3 here is CATHRTRNYGYTF. CDR3 nucleotides: TGTGCCACCCACAGGACGCGGAACTATGGCTACACCTTC.

The chain employs TRBV19 and TRBJ1-5; perhaps TRBD1 as D (5 bases). The V end was cut by 5 bases, the J end by 2 bases, with 13 bases between. The CDR3 runs to 15 residues. Per germline, CDR1 LNHDA and CDR2 SQIVND (reference sequence). The CDR3 DNA is TGTGCCAGTAGTTCCCAGGGTTTGCGCAATCAGCCCCAGCATTTT. Translated: CASSSQGLRNQPQHF.

V gene TRBV7-2 combines with J gene TRBJ1-2, with TRBD1 as a possible D gene (6 bases). Germline CDR1 SGHTA, CDR2 FQGNSA. V was clipped by 5 bases and J by 4 bases, with 14 bases between them. This CDR3 comprises 14 residues. CDR3 nucleotide sequence: TGTGCCAGCAGCCTCGCGGGGGGGGCCTATGGCTACACCTTC. It specifies CASSLAGGAYGYTF.